The clone carrying this TCR beta chain was counted only a few times. Its antigen is not identified. After removal of 3 bases from V and 1 base from J, the junction contained 2 bases not matched to a gene. The CDR3 is made up of 13 amino acids. From germline, CDR1 is GTSNPN and CDR2 SVGIG (reference sequence). These data are taken from a study of CD8+ T cells in alopecia areata. Extraction of RNA preceded its reverse transcription into cDNA, which served as the sequencing template. Data came from immunoSEQ multiplex PCR; TCRdb stores just in-frame clones and leaves some out. The profile shows about 120,000 clones, less than 75% of them singletons. Treatment in this sample: oral pan-JAK inhibitor, 5-10 mg twice daily. Points from the study as a whole: Under tofacitinib, fewer expanded CD8+ clones appeared among the top 100 scalp clones.

This TCR was recovered from a human donor with alopecia areata. The material was CD8+ T cells sorted from blood, obtained at week 4, from a patient treated with tofacitinib. The J gene is TRBJ2-5, the V gene TRBV30, with 7 bases that match TRBD1. The chain's CDR3 is CAWSRDSQETQYF. The CDR3 nucleotides are TGTGCCTGGAGCCGGGACAGCCAAGAGACCCAGTACTTC.